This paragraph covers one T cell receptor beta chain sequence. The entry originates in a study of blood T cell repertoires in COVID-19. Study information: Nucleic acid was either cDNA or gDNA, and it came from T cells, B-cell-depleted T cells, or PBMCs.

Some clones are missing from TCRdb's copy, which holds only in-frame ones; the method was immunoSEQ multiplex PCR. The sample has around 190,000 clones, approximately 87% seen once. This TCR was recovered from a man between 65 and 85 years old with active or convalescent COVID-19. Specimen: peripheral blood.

The CDR3 nucleotides read TGCAGCGTTGAAGATTATGCGGGAGGGGTTGAGCAGTACTTC. Translation gives CSVEDYAGGVEQYF. The chain recombines TRBV29-1 with TRBJ2-7; 9 positions match TRBD2. Germline CDR1 and CDR2: SQVTM and ANQGSEA. The V and J ends lost 0 bases and 7 bases, in that order; junction bases with no gene match: 7. The CDR3 loop spans 14 amino acids.